These 8 T cell receptor beta chains were all obtained from the same sample, sequenced in a study of blood T cell repertoires in COVID-19 (TCRdb year 2020). Library construction relied on the immunoSEQ multiplex PCR assay. The source is immuneACCESS, and TCRdb retained only in-frame sequences with V and J called. Part of the clones is not carried over; for the studies checked, unresolved V genes explain less than half of this, and the remainder is unexplained. The sample has 200,000 to 250,000 clones on record, around four fifths of them singletons. 4.8% of the sample is taken by the ten largest. Source material: PBMCs or T cells enriched from blood (not recorded which). The source is a woman aged 50 to 60 who had been exposed to COVID-19.

V is TRBV7-3 and J is TRBJ1-1; D remains ambiguous. V lost 6 bases and J lost 1, with 9 bases in between. The CDR3 is 13 amino acids. Germline V gene data show CDR1 as SGHTA and CDR2 as FQGTGA. CDR3 sequence (DNA): TGTGCCAGCAGTTACTCCTCGAACACTGAAGCTTTCTTT. This translates into CASSYSSNTEAFF.

The chain combines TRBV2 with TRBJ1-5, with D maybe TRBD1 (6 bases). V was pared by 6 bases and J by 5 bases, with 14 bases between. CDR1 and CDR2 from the germline V gene are SNHLY and FYNNEI. This CDR3 is 14 amino acids long. CDR3 DNA: TGTGCCAGCAGCTCACAGGGTCGGGATCAGCCCCAGCATTTT. Its translation is CASSSQGRDQPQHF. Based on the CDR3 plus reference TRBV2 and TRBJ1-5, the full variable domain is EPEVTQTPSHQVTQMGQEVILRCVPISNHLYFYWYRQILGQKVEFLVSFYNNEISEKSEIFDDQFSVERPDGSNFTLKIRSTKLEDSAMYFCASSSQGRDQPQHFGDGTRLSIL.

The chain is built from TRBV7-9 and TRBJ1-4; weak D call: TRBD1 (5 bases). V was cut by 3 bases and J by 5 bases, with 10 bases left in between. Per the germline V gene, CDR1 is SEHNR and CDR2 is FQNEAQ (reference sequence). This CDR3 comprises 14 residues. CDR3 sequence: CASSFGSGNEKLFF. Here the CDR3 DNA reads TGTGCCAGCAGCTTTGGGTCAGGGAATGAAAAACTGTTTTTT.

This rearrangement joins TRBV7-6 to TRBJ2-3; 8 nucleotides agree with TRBD2. The CDR3 is 16 residues long. The germline gives CDR1 SGHVS, CDR2 FNYEAQ. The trim removed 0 bases at V and 2 bases at J, leaving 4 bases unmatched. The CDR3 DNA sequence: TGTGCCAGCAGCTTAGCAGCGGGGGAGCTCACAGATACGCAGTATTTT. Protein: CASSLAAGELTDTQYF. Using reference TRBV7-6 and TRBJ2-3 for the parts outside the CDR3, the full variable domain is GAGVSQSPRYKVTKRGQDVALRCDPISGHVSLYWYRQALGQGPEFLTYFNYEAQQDKSGLPNDRFSAERPEGSISTLTIQRTEQRDSAMYRCASSLAAGELTDTQYFGPGTRLTVL.

The rearrangement links TRBV5-8 to TRBJ1-2; 8 bases map to TRBD1. V shed 4 bases, J shed 8 bases, and the junction held 13 bases outside the gene matches. This CDR3 comprises 15 residues. The V gene's germline CDR1 is SGHTS and CDR2 YDEGEE. Here the CDR3 reads CASSILRQGQEGYTF. In nucleotides, the CDR3 is TGTGCCAGCAGCATTCTGAGACAGGGGCAGGAAGGCTACACCTTC.

The chain joins TRBV3-1 (or the pseudogene TRBV3-2) to TRBJ1-3; the D is unclear. V was cut by 2 bases and J by 0 bases, with 8 bases left in between. This CDR3 contains 15 residues. CDR1 is LGHDT, CDR2 YNNKEL, per germline (reference sequence). CDR3 protein: CASSQSQISGNTIYF. The CDR3, as DNA: TGTGCCAGCAGCCAAAGCCAAATCTCTGGAAACACCATATATTTT.

The chain has TRBV7-9 and TRBJ1-6; TRBD1 might be the D (5 bases). There are 14 residues in the CDR3. Germline CDR1 SEHNR, CDR2 FQNEAQ (reference sequence). The V end lost 4 bases, the J end lost 10 bases, and 14 bases lay between the germline ends. The CDR3 DNA follows: TGTGCCAGCAGCTCCTCAGGGTACCGCTCACCCCTCCACTTT. Encoded protein: CASSSSGYRSPLHF.

The V call is TRBV11-3, the J call TRBJ2-3; unclear D gene. The germline V gene encodes CDR1 SGHNT and CDR2 YENEEA. CDR3 length: 15 amino acids. Between the trimmed V and J ends, which lost 3 bases and 0 bases, there was a span of 10 bases. The CDR3 nucleotides read TGTGCCAGCAGCTTTACTTCTTCTAGCACAGATACGCAGTATTTT. Amino acids: CASSFTSSSTDTQYF.